One sample yielded the 8 T cell receptor beta chains listed below, sequenced in a study of T-cell reconstitution after alpha-beta-depleted transplantation in children. This sample's TCRbeta library carried unique molecular identifier barcodes. TCRdb re-called the PCR reads with MiXCR, one entry per CDR3 protein. The data show 700,000 to 950,000 distinct CDR3 sequences, about 15% seen once. The specimen comprised PBMCs, mostly from graft donor cells, sampled 360 days after TCRalphabeta/CD19-depleted stem cell transplant. Receptors originate from a male patient younger than 18 who had a stem cell transplant for acute lymphoblastic leukemia, so the T cells may come from the graft donor.

This clonotype was counted only a few times. The rearrangement joins TRBV15 to TRBJ1-1, with TRBD1 identical over 8 bases. J gave up 7 bases and V 3 bases, and 7 bases lay outside the gene matches. CDR1 LNHNV and CDR2 YYDKDF come from the germline V gene (reference sequence). This CDR3 region has 14 residues. The CDR3 spells CATSRDRESGEAFF. In DNA, the CDR3 is TGTGCCACCAGCAGGGACAGGGAATCGGGTGAAGCTTTCTTT.

This rearrangement joins TRBV20-1 to TRBJ1-2; no clear D. The germline V gene encodes CDR1 DFQATT and CDR2 SNEGSKA (reference sequence). Deletions cut 7 bases from V and 3 bases from J, with 15 bases between. The CDR3 is 13 residues long. CDR3 protein: CSGVPGLDYGYTF. The CDR3, as DNA: TGCAGTGGTGTTCCGGGGTTGGACTATGGCTACACCTTC.

The chain is built from TRBV20-1 and TRBJ2-4, with TRBD1 matching 7 bases. CDR1 is DFQATT and CDR2 is SNEGSKA in the germline V gene (reference sequence). The J segment lost 4 bases and the V segment lost 5 bases, leaving 8 bases of the junction unmatched. This CDR3 contains 14 residues. The CDR3 is CSASTGTKKNIQYF. CDR3 DNA: TGCAGTGCTTCGACAGGGACCAAAAAAAACATTCAGTACTTC.

This clonotype was found a few times. The chain has TRBV7-9 and TRBJ1-2; D not resolved. The V end was cut by 1 base, the J end by 2 bases, with 11 bases between. The germline CDR1 and CDR2 sequences are SEHNR and FQNEAQ (reference sequence). CDR3 length: 15 amino acids. DNA of the CDR3: TGTGCCAGCAGCTTAGGGGGTCAGGAGAACTATGGCTACACCTTC. It codes for CASSLGGQENYGYTF.

The chain is built from TRBV9 and TRBJ2-7; TRBD1 is a possible D gene (5 bases). With 0 bases removed from V and 2 bases from J, the gap between germline ends came to 9 bases. This CDR3 has 14 amino acids. Germline V gives CDR1 SGDLS, CDR2 YYNGEE. The CDR3 nucleotides read TGTGCCAGCAGCGTAGAGCCAGGGCCCTACGAGCAGTACTTC. This codes for CASSVEPGPYEQYF.

The chain carries TRBV29-1 and TRBJ1-2, with a possible D match to TRBD1 (5 bases). The V and J ends lost 7 bases and 3 bases respectively, with 9 bases between them. CDR1 and CDR2 (germline): SQVTM, ANQGSEA. CDR3 length: 11 residues. DNA for the CDR3: TGCAGCGACGGGGGTTACTATGGCTACACCTTC. This codes for CSDGGYYGYTF.

This clonotype appeared a few times. This chain uses TRBV5-1 with TRBJ1-1; D unclear. CDR1 and CDR2 from the germline V gene are SGHRS and YFSETQ. The CDR3 loop spans 15 amino acids. The V end lost 5 bases, the J end lost 5 bases, and 19 bases lay between the germline ends. The CDR3 DNA is TGCGCCAGCAGGCGGAACCCCCCCGTTAGAACTGAAGCTTTCTTT. Protein product: CASRRNPPVRTEAFF.

This clonotype was observed many times. The V gene is TRBV5-5, the J gene TRBJ2-5; 8 bases are a match to TRBD2. This CDR3 region has 16 residues. The V gene's germline CDR1 is SGHKS and CDR2 YYEKEE (reference sequence). V was clipped by 1 base and J by 4 bases; unmatched bases: 9. The CDR3 region has the DNA TGTGCCAGCAGCTTGCGGATTAGCGGGATCCGAGAGACCCAGTACTTC. Translating it yields CASSLRISGIRETQYF.